The 9 T cell receptor beta chains below come from one sample, sequenced in a study of blood T cell repertoires in COVID-19. Assay used: immunoSEQ multiplex PCR; TCRdb lists only in-frame clones, some missing. The sample has 100,000 or so clones, 86% seen once. The material sequenced was peripheral blood. Receptors were obtained from a man aged 55 to 70 with acute or convalescent COVID-19.

The rearrangement joins TRBV3-1 (or the pseudogene TRBV3-2) to TRBJ1-5; 8 nucleotides match TRBD1. J was trimmed by 7 bases and V by 4 bases; bases with no gene match: 9. The germline CDR1 and CDR2 sequences are LGHDT and YNNKEL (reference sequence). This CDR3 has 15 residues. The CDR3 loop reads CASSPSRTGNQPQHF. The CDR3, as DNA: TGTGCCAGCAGCCCATCTCGGACAGGGAACCAGCCCCAGCATTTT.

This clone came up a few times. No conserved phenylalanine or tryptophan ends this CDR3, so it is likely a read error. The limits of the CDR3 on the DNA are not certain, so only TCRdb's listed CDR3 is given. The chain is built from TRBV12-3 or TRBV12-4 and TRBJ2-3; the D call of TRBD1 is as the table states it, not checked on the DNA. With termini counted, the CDR3 has 11 amino acids. CDR3: CASRGRDSYSL.

The gene calls are TRBV18 and TRBJ2-3, with 7 bases that match TRBD2. Germline loops: CDR1 KGHSH, CDR2 LQKENI. The CDR3 extends over 18 amino acids. After removal of 3 bases from V and 2 bases from J, the junction contained 14 bases not matched to a gene. The chain's CDR3 is CASSPTGRHQTHTDTQYF. The CDR3 DNA is TGTGCCAGCTCACCCACCGGGAGGCACCAAACTCACACAGATACGCAGTATTTT.

CDR3 nucleotide sequence: TGTGCCTGGAGTGTAGGGCTAGCCGGCGGGGAGCTGTTTTTT. This gives the protein CAWSVGLAGGELFF. The gene calls are TRBV30 and TRBJ2-2; D possibly corresponds to TRBD2 (5 bases). This CDR3 has 14 amino acids. Trimming removed 0 bases from V and 7 bases from J, with 12 bases in between. Looked up from germline, CDR1 is GTSNPN and CDR2 is SVGIG (reference sequence).

The chain couples TRBV14 to TRBJ2-1; D possibly corresponds to TRBD2 (6 bases). The CDR3 covers 15 residues. Germline V lookup: CDR1 SGHDN, CDR2 FVKESK. V lost 4 bases, J lost 4 bases, and 14 bases lay in between. CDR3 DNA sequence: TGTGCCAGCAGCCCCCGGGCGGGGAGATACAATGAGCAGTTCTTC. Translating gives CASSPRAGRYNEQFF.

The rearrangement joins TRBV7-9 to TRBJ1-1; no definite D call. Germline V lookup: CDR1 SEHNR, CDR2 FQNEAQ (reference sequence). V was clipped by 1 base and J by 8 bases, with 14 bases between them. This CDR3 region has 14 residues. CDR3 coding DNA: TGTGCCAGCAGCTTAGAGTCTCAGGCCACCGAAGCTTTCTTT. It specifies CASSLESQATEAFF.

The CDR3 region is CASSLVGQKQETQYF. CDR3 nucleotides: TGTGCCAGCAGCTTAGTTGGGCAGAAACAAGAGACCCAGTACTTC. This chain links TRBV11-2 with TRBJ2-5; D gene unclear. Germline lookup yields CDR1 SGHAT and CDR2 FQNNGV. The CDR3 is 15 residues long. Trimming left V 1 base short and J 2 bases short, with 11 bases between.

This clone was counted between two and nine times. V is TRBV5-4 and J is TRBJ2-5, with 9 bases aligning to TRBD2. CDR1 and CDR2 (germline): SGHNT, YYREEE (reference sequence). This CDR3 spans 14 amino acids. Trimming at V came to 3 bases and at J to 4 bases, leaving 4 bases not matched to a gene. CDR3 residues: CASSSGTSPETQYF. The CDR3 DNA follows: TGTGCCAGCAGCTCCGGGACTAGCCCAGAGACCCAGTACTTC.

This clone was detected only a few times. This chain connects TRBV7-6 to TRBJ2-7; 7 bases match TRBD1. The trim removed 7 bases at V and 3 bases at J, leaving 3 bases unmatched. This CDR3 spans 12 amino acids. Looked up from germline, CDR1 is SGHVS and CDR2 is FNYEAQ. This chain's CDR3 is CASMGQNYEQYF. CDR3 DNA sequence: TGTGCCAGCATGGGACAGAACTACGAGCAGTACTTC.